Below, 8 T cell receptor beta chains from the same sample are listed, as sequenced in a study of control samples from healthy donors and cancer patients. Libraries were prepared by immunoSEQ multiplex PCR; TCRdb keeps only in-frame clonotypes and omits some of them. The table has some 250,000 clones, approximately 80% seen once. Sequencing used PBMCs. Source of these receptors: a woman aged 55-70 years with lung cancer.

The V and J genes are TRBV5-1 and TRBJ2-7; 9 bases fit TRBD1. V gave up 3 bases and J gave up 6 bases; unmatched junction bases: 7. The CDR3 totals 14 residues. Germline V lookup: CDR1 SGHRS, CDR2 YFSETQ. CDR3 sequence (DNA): TGCGCCAGCAGCTCCGGGACAGGGAGAATCGAGCAGTACTTC. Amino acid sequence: CASSSGTGRIEQYF. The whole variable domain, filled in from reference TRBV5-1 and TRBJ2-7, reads KAGVTQTPRYLIKTRGQQVTLSCSPISGHRSVSWYQQTPGQGLQFLFEYFSETQRNKGNFPGRFSGRQFSNSRSEMNVSTLELGDSALYLCASSSGTGRIEQYFGPGTRLTVT.

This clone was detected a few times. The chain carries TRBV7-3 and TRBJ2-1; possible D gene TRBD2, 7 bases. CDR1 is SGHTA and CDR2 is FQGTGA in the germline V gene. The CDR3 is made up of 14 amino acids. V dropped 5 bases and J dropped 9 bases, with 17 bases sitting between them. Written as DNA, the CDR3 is TGTGCCAGCAGCCCAAGGGGGGGTTCGGGTGAGCAGTTCTTC. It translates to CASSPRGGSGEQFF.

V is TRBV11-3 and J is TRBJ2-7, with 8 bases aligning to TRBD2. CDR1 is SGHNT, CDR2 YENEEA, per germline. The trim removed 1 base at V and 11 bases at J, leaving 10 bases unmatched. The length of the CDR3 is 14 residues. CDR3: CASSLGSSGSEKYF. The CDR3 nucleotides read TGTGCCAGCAGCTTAGGTTCCAGCGGGAGTGAAAAGTACTTC.

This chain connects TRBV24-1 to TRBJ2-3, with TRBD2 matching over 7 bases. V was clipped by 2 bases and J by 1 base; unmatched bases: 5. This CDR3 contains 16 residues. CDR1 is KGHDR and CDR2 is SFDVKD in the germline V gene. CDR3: CATSDSSGAGTDTQYF. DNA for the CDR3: TGTGCCACCAGTGATTCAAGCGGGGCAGGCACAGATACGCAGTATTTT.

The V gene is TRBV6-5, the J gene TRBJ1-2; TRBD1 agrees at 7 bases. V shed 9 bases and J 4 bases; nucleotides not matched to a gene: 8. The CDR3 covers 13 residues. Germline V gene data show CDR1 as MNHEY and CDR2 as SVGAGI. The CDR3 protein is CASHRQGLYGYTF. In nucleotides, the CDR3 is TGTGCCAGTCATCGACAGGGCCTCTATGGCTACACCTTC.

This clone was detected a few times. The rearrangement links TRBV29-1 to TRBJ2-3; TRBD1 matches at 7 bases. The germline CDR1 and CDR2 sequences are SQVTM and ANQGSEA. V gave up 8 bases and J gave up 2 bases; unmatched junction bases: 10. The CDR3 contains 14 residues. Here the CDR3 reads CSTSHRGFTDTQYF. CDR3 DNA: TGCAGCACCTCCCACAGGGGCTTCACAGATACGCAGTATTTT.

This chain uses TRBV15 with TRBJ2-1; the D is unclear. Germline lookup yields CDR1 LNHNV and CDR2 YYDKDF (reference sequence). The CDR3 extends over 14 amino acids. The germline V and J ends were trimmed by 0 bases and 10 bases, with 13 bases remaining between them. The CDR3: CATSRDRVGFEQFF. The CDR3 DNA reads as TGTGCCACCAGCAGAGATAGGGTCGGATTCGAGCAGTTCTTC.

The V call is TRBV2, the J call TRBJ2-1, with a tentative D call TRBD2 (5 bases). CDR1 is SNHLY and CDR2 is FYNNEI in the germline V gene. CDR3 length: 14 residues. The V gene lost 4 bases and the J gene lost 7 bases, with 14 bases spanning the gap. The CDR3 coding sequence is TGTGCCAGCAGTGTAAGGAGTTCGGGGAATGAGCAGTTCTTC. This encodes CASSVRSSGNEQFF.